Below, one T cell receptor beta chain is given with its context. What it recognizes is unknown. Possible read error: a much larger clone is one base away. This sample is drawn from a study of identical twins. Findings and limits, study-wide: Cord blood beta clonotypes present at high abundance carried fewer insertions; no such pattern appeared in memory repertoires.

Via MiXCR, TCRdb re-called the 5' RACE reads, giving one row per CDR3 protein. This table has 450,000 or so distinct CDR3 sequences, 18% appearing once. Unmatched junction bases numbered 9, after V lost 4 bases and J lost 4 bases. The CDR3 is 16 residues long. The receptor was derived from a man aged 45-65 years in good health. What was sequenced was naive T cells sorted from blood. The rearrangement joins TRBV12-3 or TRBV12-4 to TRBJ2-1; 8 bases are shared with TRBD1. The CDR3 protein is CASSWRGQGRYNEQFF. The CDR3 DNA sequence: TGTGCCAGCAGTTGGCGCGGACAGGGAAGGTACAATGAGCAGTTCTTC.